The 20 T cell receptor beta chains reported below all come from one sample, sequenced in a study of regulatory and conventional T cells in RAG deficiency. Sequenced by immunoSEQ multiplex PCR; TCRdb stores in-frame clones only, minus some. The sample holds tens of thousands of clones; just under 90% are singletons and the top ten take about 4.9%. This sample also appeared in a second study, on regulatory T cells. That publication notes: Primers: 52 TRBV forward and 13 TRBJ reverse.

The sequenced sample was CD8+ T cells sorted from blood. These receptors were obtained from a human donor in good health.

This clone was detected only once. The chain uses TRBV11-2 and TRBJ1-1; tentative D call: TRBD1 (6 bases). This CDR3 contains 16 residues. Trimming removed 1 base from V and 2 bases from J, with 14 bases in between. Germline CDR1 SGHAT, CDR2 FQNNGV. As DNA, the CDR3 is TGTGCCAGCAGCTTAGCGGGGGCGCTCCCAAACACTGAAGCTTTCTTT. This sequence encodes CASSLAGALPNTEAFF.

The V gene is TRBV11-2, the J gene TRBJ2-2, with D perhaps being TRBD1 or TRBD2 (6 bases each). Trimming stripped 3 bases from V and 4 bases from J, with 15 bases between. Germline lookup yields CDR1 SGHAT and CDR2 FQNNGV. This CDR3 comprises 16 residues. CDR3 loop: CASSFVEQGGTGELFF. The DNA for the CDR3 is TGTGCCAGCAGCTTTGTGGAACAGGGAGGCACCGGGGAGCTGTTTTTT.

The rearrangement uses TRBV7-9 and TRBJ2-1; weak D call: TRBD2 (5 bases). The germline V gene has CDR1 SEHNR and CDR2 FQNEAQ (reference sequence). V dropped 5 bases and J dropped 3 bases, with 14 bases sitting between them. The CDR3 extends over 15 amino acids. The CDR3 spells CASSPEDWNYNEQFF. In nucleotides, the CDR3 is TGTGCCAGCAGCCCGGAGGACTGGAACTACAATGAGCAGTTCTTC.

This rearrangement joins TRBV7-9 to TRBJ2-5, with a tentative D call TRBD1 (6 bases). The CDR3 sequence is 14 residues long. V was shortened by 5 bases and J by 2 bases, with 12 bases between the two germline ends. The germline CDR1 and CDR2 sequences are SEHNR and FQNEAQ (reference sequence). The CDR3 here is CASSPQTGQETQYF. The CDR3 nucleotides read TGTGCCAGCAGCCCCCAGACAGGACAAGAGACCCAGTACTTC.

The V call is TRBV30, the J call TRBJ1-5, with D perhaps matching TRBD1 (6 bases). Per germline, CDR1 GTSNPN and CDR2 SVGIG (reference sequence). The CDR3 is made up of 13 amino acids. Between the trimmed V and J ends, which lost 0 bases and 4 bases, there was a span of 7 bases. The CDR3 sequence is CAWSVQGNQPQHF. In DNA form, the CDR3 reads TGTGCCTGGAGTGTACAGGGAAATCAGCCCCAGCATTTT. The entire variable domain, with the rest obtained from reference TRBV30 and TRBJ1-5, is as follows: SQTIHQWPATLVQPVGSPLSLECTVEGTSNPNLYWYRQAAGRGLQLLFYSVGIGQISSEVPQNLSASRPQDRQFILSSKKLLLSDSGFYLCAWSVQGNQPQHFGDGTRLSIL.

This chain connects TRBV18 to TRBJ1-2, with TRBD1 identical over 10 bases. Germline V gene lookup returns CDR1 KGHSH and CDR2 LQKENI. V lost 2 bases and J lost 5; bases outside the gene matches: 5. The length of the CDR3 is 15 residues. The CDR3 DNA reads as TGTGCCAGCTCACCAACGGACAGGGGGATGTATGGCTACACCTTC. This codes for CASSPTDRGMYGYTF.

A single count supports this clone. The V and J genes are TRBV29-1 and TRBJ2-5; a possible D gene is TRBD1 (5 bases). CDR1 is SQVTM, CDR2 ANQGSEA, per germline. CDR3 length: 13 residues. Trimming stripped 6 bases from V and 2 bases from J, with 13 bases between. CDR3: CSVMAGLQETQYF. The CDR3 nucleotides are TGCAGCGTGATGGCAGGGCTTCAAGAGACCCAGTACTTC.

This clone was counted once. The V call is TRBV19, the J call TRBJ1-1, with D perhaps TRBD1 (5 bases). CDR1 LNHDA and CDR2 SQIVND come from the germline V gene (reference sequence). This CDR3 has 18 amino acids. Trimming cost V 0 bases and J 1 base, with 18 bases left between them. The CDR3: CASSIDGDRGIENTEAFF. CDR3 DNA: TGTGCCAGTAGTATAGATGGGGACCGAGGGATCGAGAACACTGAAGCTTTCTTT.

The V gene is TRBV5-1, the J gene TRBJ2-7; D gene unclear. V was pared by 0 bases and J by 4 bases, with 5 bases between. The CDR3 covers 12 residues. Germline CDR1 reads SGHRS; CDR2 reads YFSETQ. The CDR3: CASSLASYEQYF. As DNA, the CDR3 is TGCGCCAGCAGCTTGGCTTCTTACGAGCAGTACTTC.

This chain connects TRBV4-1 to TRBJ2-7, with a tentative D call TRBD1 (6 bases). CDR1 MGHRA and CDR2 YSYEKL come from the germline V gene. V was clipped by 0 bases and J by 0 bases, with 24 bases between them. The CDR3 spans 20 residues. CDR3 amino acids: CASSQDFFTGPGQSSYEQYF. The CDR3 nucleotides read TGCGCCAGCAGCCAAGATTTCTTTACCGGTCCGGGACAAAGCTCCTACGAGCAGTACTTC.

This clone has a single count. Written as DNA, the CDR3 is TGTGCCAGCAGCTTAGAGGGGGGGACACCGGATCAGCCCCAGCATTTT. It translates to CASSLEGGTPDQPQHF. The chain links TRBV7-8 to TRBJ1-5; D possibly corresponds to TRBD1 (6 bases). V shed 1 base and J shed 5 bases, with 15 bases lying between them. The CDR3 totals 16 residues. CDR1 is SGHVS and CDR2 is FQNEAQ in the germline V gene.

This sequence joins TRBV2 and TRBJ2-3; 9 positions agree with TRBD1. The germline CDR1 and CDR2 sequences are SNHLY and FYNNEI. The CDR3 is 15 residues long. V shed 5 bases and J 2 bases; nucleotides not matched to a gene: 5. This CDR3 is CASSYRGRLTDTQYF. The DNA for the CDR3 is TGTGCCAGCAGTTACAGGGGGCGCCTCACAGATACGCAGTATTTT.

Only one count was recorded for this clone. V gene TRBV10-2 combines with J gene TRBJ2-2, with a possible D match to TRBD1 (7 bases). There are 18 residues in the CDR3. With 3 bases removed from V and 4 bases from J, the gap between germline ends came to 21 bases. CDR1 and CDR2 (germline): WSHSY, SAAADI. CDR3 coding DNA: TGCGCCAGCAGTGACCCCACCCTCCGACAGGGAGGCACCGGGGAGCTGTTTTTT. It is translated as CASSDPTLRQGGTGELFF.

The chain uses TRBV7-2 and TRBJ1-2, with D hard to call. Germline-derived CDR1 and CDR2 are SGHTA and FQGNSA. The CDR3 length is 15 residues. V was shortened by 0 bases and J by 4 bases, with 12 bases between the two germline ends. The CDR3 loop reads CASSLALGGGYGYTF. The CDR3 nucleotides read TGTGCCAGCAGCTTAGCTTTGGGTGGCGGCTATGGCTACACCTTC.

This clone is a singleton in its sample. This chain joins TRBV27 and TRBJ2-7, with D possibly being TRBD2 (5 bases). The V gene lost 5 bases and the J gene lost 5 bases, with 16 bases spanning the gap. The CDR3 has 14 amino acids. Germline V lookup: CDR1 MNHEY, CDR2 SMNVEV (reference sequence). The CDR3 nucleotides are TGTGCCAGCAGTCTAAGCCTGGCGGGTAACGAGCAGTACTTC. It codes for CASSLSLAGNEQYF.

The genes are TRBV6-1 and TRBJ1-2, with unresolved D. The CDR3 is 15 amino acids. Trimming removed 1 base at V and 0 bases at J, with 9 bases between. The germline gives CDR1 MNHNS, CDR2 SASEGT. The CDR3 is CASSEEHHPNYGYTF. The CDR3 region has the DNA TGTGCCAGCAGTGAAGAACACCACCCTAACTATGGCTACACCTTC.

The V call is TRBV27, the J call TRBJ2-3; 9 bases align to TRBD2. The germline CDR1 and CDR2 sequences are MNHEY and SMNVEV (reference sequence). V gave up 3 bases and J gave up 4 bases; unmatched junction bases: 5. The CDR3 loop spans 15 amino acids. The CDR3 DNA is TGTGCCAGCAGTTTCGCGGGGGGGCCCCCAGATACGCAGTATTTT. This translates into CASSFAGGPPDTQYF.

V is TRBV19 and J is TRBJ1-5; a weak D match, TRBD1 (5 bases). From germline, CDR1 is LNHDA and CDR2 SQIVND (reference sequence). V was trimmed by 5 bases and J by 4 bases, leaving 18 bases between them. The CDR3 totals 16 residues. The CDR3 nucleotides are TGTGCCAGTAGTTGGAGTGGGGGGGGAGGGAATCAGCCCCAGCATTTT. Translating gives CASSWSGGGGNQPQHF.

The CDR3 DNA reads TGTGCCAGCAGCATATCCTTAGCGGGGGAGTATGAGCAGTTCTTC. Encoded protein: CASSISLAGEYEQFF. V usage is TRBV7-9 and J usage is TRBJ2-1; TRBD2 agrees at 9 bases. Per germline, CDR1 SEHNR and CDR2 FQNEAQ (reference sequence). Trimming at V came to 5 bases and at J to 8 bases, leaving 10 bases not matched to a gene. The CDR3 consists of 15 residues.

V gene TRBV28 combines with J gene TRBJ2-7, with a tentative D call TRBD2 (6 bases). CDR3 size: 12 residues. Trimming removed 2 bases at V and 6 bases at J, with 8 bases between. Germline V gives CDR1 MDHEN, CDR2 SYDVKM. The CDR3 nucleotides are TGTGCCAGCAGTTTACTCGGGGGCGAGCAGTACTTC. Its translation is CASSLLGGEQYF.